This T cell receptor beta chain came from a study of T cell responses to AZD1222 COVID-19 vaccine. Overall study results and limits: The donors showed a predominance of white British ancestry and of females, with possible underestimation of clonal diversity. Along spike, vaccine-associated CD4 TCRs were found throughout, with dominance at 160-218 and 743-854.

A word on this clone: Its antigen is as yet unknown.

Generated by immunoSEQ multiplex PCR, the TCRdb table keeps only in-frame clones and is missing some. Here the sample spans roughly 70,000 clones, 75% to 95% being singletons. The CDR3 sequence is 18 residues long. Trimming took off 3 bases at V and 3 bases at J, with 26 bases between the two ends. From germline, CDR1 is SQVTM and CDR2 ANQGSEA. The TCR originated in an adult who received the MenACWY meningococcal vaccine as a control. The chain joins TRBV29-1 to TRBJ1-1; possibly TRBD1 for D (6 bases). The source was peripheral blood, collected 28 days after the second dose of the MenACWY control vaccine. CDR3 sequence reads: CSVDRPPGHHRGYTEAFF. CDR3 nucleotide sequence: TGCAGCGTTGACCGACCACCGGGACACCATAGGGGATACACTGAAGCTTTCTTT.